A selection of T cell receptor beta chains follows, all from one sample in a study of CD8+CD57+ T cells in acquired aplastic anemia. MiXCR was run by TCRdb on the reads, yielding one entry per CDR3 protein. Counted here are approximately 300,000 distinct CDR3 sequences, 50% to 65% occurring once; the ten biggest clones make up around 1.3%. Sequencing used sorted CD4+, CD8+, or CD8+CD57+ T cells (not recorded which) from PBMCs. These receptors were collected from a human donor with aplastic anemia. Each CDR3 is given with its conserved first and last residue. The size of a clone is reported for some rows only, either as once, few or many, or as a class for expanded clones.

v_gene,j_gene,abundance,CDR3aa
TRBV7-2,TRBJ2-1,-,CASSQRTSGNEQFF
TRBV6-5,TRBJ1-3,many,CASSRDISSGNTIYF
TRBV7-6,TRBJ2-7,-,CASSPRGKSYEQYF
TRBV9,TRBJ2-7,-,CASSPGTGVGEQDF
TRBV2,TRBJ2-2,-,CASSGDRGPTGELFF
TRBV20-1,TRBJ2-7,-,CSARATNGGYEQYF
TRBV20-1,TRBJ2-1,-,CSADSGINNYNEQFF
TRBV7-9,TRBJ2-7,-,CASSQEEGYEQYF
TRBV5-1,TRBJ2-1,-,CASSLDRANEQFF
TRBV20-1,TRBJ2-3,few,CSATTDTQYF
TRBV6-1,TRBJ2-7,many,CATGPGANSYEQYF
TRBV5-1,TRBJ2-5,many,CASSRDPETQYF
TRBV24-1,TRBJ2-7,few,CATRTSGSYEQYF
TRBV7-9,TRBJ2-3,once,CASSLTRSAGNTQYF
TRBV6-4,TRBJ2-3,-,CASSTEGGSGTDTQYF
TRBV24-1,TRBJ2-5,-,CATSTGTSGSGRETQYF
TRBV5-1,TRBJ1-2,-,CASSLGTTGNSGYTF
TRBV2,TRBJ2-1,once,CASSDRGEGEQFF
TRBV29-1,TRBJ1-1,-,CSVRPGSEAFF
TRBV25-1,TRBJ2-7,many,CASARGSYEQYF
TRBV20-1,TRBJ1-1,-,CSARDVGRTEAFF
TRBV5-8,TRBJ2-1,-,CASSGGLAGLQGEQFF
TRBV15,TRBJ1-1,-,CATSRDKGTVNTEAFF
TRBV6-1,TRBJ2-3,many,CASSEASGRASDTQYF
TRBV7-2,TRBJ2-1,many,CASSSQRGLAGNNEQFF
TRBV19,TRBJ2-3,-,CASGQGGTDTQYF
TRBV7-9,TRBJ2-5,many,CASSPSGTQYF
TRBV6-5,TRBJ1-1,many,CASSYSITGDTEAFF
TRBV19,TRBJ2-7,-,CASSIRGGPLYEQYF
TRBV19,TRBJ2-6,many,CASSIGRQGGWGANVLTF
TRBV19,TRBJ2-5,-,CASSRTVTQYF
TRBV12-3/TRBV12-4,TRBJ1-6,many,CASSSGDNSPLHF
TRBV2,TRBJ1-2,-,CASSDGGTGASYGYTF
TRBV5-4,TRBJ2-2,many,CASSPGTSGASTGELFF
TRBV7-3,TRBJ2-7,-,CASSLTSGGIDEQYF
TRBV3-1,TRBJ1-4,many,CASSQAGRYGEKLFF
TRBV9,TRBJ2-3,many,CASSVVVGTDTQYF
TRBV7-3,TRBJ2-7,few,CASESGDSYEQYF
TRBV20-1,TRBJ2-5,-,CSAGDLGGGTQYF
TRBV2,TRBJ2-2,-,CASRREGPTGELFF
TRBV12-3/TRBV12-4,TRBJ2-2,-,CASSLWGADTGELFF